The subject of this entry is one T cell receptor (beta chain). Assay used: immunoSEQ multiplex PCR; TCRdb lists only in-frame clones, some missing. Among roughly 80,000 clones listed, about 92% were seen once. These data come from a study of graft-versus-host responses after intestinal transplantation. Overall study context: Each recipient received anti-thymocyte globulin induction, then tacrolimus and steroids for approximately three years.

The CDR3 has 13 residues. Germline V lookup: CDR1 WSHSY, CDR2 SAAADI. Trimming cost V 3 bases and J 5 bases, with 11 bases left between them. The sequence derives from a human patient who received an intestinal transplant, so some T cells may come from the graft donor. The chain recombines TRBV10-2 with TRBJ2-7, with D hard to call. Sample: PBMCs, taken 98 days after intestinal transplantation. DNA of the CDR3: TGCGCCAGCAGTGAATCACCTCCCGACGAGCAGTACTTC. Translating it yields CASSESPPDEQYF.